This is a list of T cell receptor beta chains from one sample in a study of T cells in Graves' hyperthyroidism and ophthalmopathy. Each CDR3 protein gets one entry after TCRdb re-called the multiplex PCR reads with MiXCR. The sample includes over 650,000 distinct CDR3 sequences, over 15% of them seen just once. What was sequenced was blood. Receptors were obtained from a man aged 18 to 35 with Graves' hyperthyroidism. Both conserved end residues are part of each CDR3. The D gene is left open where the match is weak. The size of a clone is reported for some rows only, either as once, few or many, or as a class for expanded clones.

>TRBJ2-2|TRBV27|.|TRBD2|17
TGTGCCAGCAGTTTGTATCCGGGACTAGCGGGCGTCGGGGAGCTGTTTTTT
CASSLYPGLAGVGELFF
>TRBJ2-4|TRBV10-3|few|TRBD1|17
TGTGCCATCAGTGAGTCGCGAGACAGGGGGGCCAAAAACATTCAGTACTTC
CAISESRDRGAKNIQYF
>TRBJ2-3|TRBV9|few|.|15
TGTGCCAGCAGCGTAGCTAGGTCAAGCACAGATACGCAGTATTTT
CASSVARSSTDTQYF
>TRBJ2-3|TRBV11-2|few|TRBD1|14
TGTGCCAGCAGCTTAGCGACAGGGAAAGATACGCAGTATTTT
CASSLATGKDTQYF
>TRBJ2-2|TRBV13|few|.|16
TGTGCCAGCAGCTCGACTACAGGGCCGAACACCGGGGAGCTGTTTTTT
CASSSTTGPNTGELFF
>TRBJ1-1|TRBV7-2|.|TRBD1|17
TGTGCCAGCAGCCCCAGACAGGGGCCCCTTCAGAACACTGAAGCTTTCTTT
CASSPRQGPLQNTEAFF
>TRBJ2-6|TRBV9|.|.|14
TGTGCCAGCACTCAGGGTGCTGGGGCCAACGTCCTGACTTTC
CASTQGAGANVLTF
>TRBJ2-1|TRBV2|few|TRBD2|19
TGTGCCAGCAGCACGGCCGGCCTTGGACTAGCCGTTTTATACAATGAGCAGTTCTTC
CASSTAGLGLAVLYNEQFF
>TRBJ2-1|TRBV7-9|many|TRBD2|16
TGTGCCAGCAGCAGCCGGGCTAGCGGGAGTGTAAATGAGCAGTTCTTC
CASSSRASGSVNEQFF
>TRBJ2-5|TRBV19|.|.|15
TGTGCCAGTAGTATTTGGGGAGAGGGCCAAGAGACCCAGTACTTC
CASSIWGEGQETQYF
>TRBJ2-1|TRBV27|many|TRBD2|13
TGTGCCAGCGCTACTAGCGGGAGGTCCGAGCAGTTCTTC
CASATSGRSEQFF
>TRBJ1-5|TRBV7-2|many|TRBD1|15
TGTGCCAGCAGCCCGAGGACAGGGTACAATCAGCCCCAGCATTTT
CASSPRTGYNQPQHF
>TRBJ1-3|TRBV18|.|.|15
TGTGCCAGCTCACCGGCGGGGAGCTCTGGAAACACCATATATTTT
CASSPAGSSGNTIYF
>TRBJ1-5|TRBV2|many|TRBD1|13
TGTGCCAGCAACAGGGACAGGGGGACGGCCCAGCATTTT
CASNRDRGTAQHF
>TRBJ2-7|TRBV19|few|.|14
TGTGCCAGTAGTATAGGGGCCAGCGCCTACGAGCAGTACTTC
CASSIGASAYEQYF
>TRBJ2-7|TRBV28|.|.|14
TGTGCCAGCAGTACACCCGGGGACACCTACGAGCAGTACTTC
CASSTPGDTYEQYF
>TRBJ2-2|TRBV28|few|.|16
TGTGCCAGCAGTTTTCCGGAGGGGACGGACACCGGGGAGCTGTTTTTT
CASSFPEGTDTGELFF
>TRBJ1-4|TRBV6-1|.|.|15
TGTGCCAGCAGTGAAACGGTTGCAACTAATGAAAAACTGTTTTTT
CASSETVATNEKLFF
>TRBJ2-7|TRBV5-1|few|.|14
TGCGCCAGCAGCCCCTCTGCACTCCCCTACGAGCAGTACTTC
CASSPSALPYEQYF
>TRBJ2-7|TRBV6-2/TRBV6-3|many|TRBD2|16
TGTGCCAGCAGTTACTCTCTCAGCGGGGGCTCCTACGAGCAGTACTTC
CASSYSLSGGSYEQYF
>TRBJ2-3|TRBV19|.|TRBD2|15
TGTGCCAGTAGTATTCCTAGCGGAGGCCGAGATACGCAGTATTTT
CASSIPSGGRDTQYF
>TRBJ1-4|TRBV7-3|.|.|14
TGTGCCAGCAGCTTAAACAGGGTTGACGAAAAACTGTTTTTT
CASSLNRVDEKLFF
>TRBJ2-7|TRBV18|few|TRBD1|16
TGTGCCAGCTCACCTAGGCCGGGACAGGACCCTAAAGAGCAGTACTTC
CASSPRPGQDPKEQYF
>TRBJ1-1|TRBV20-1|few|TRBD1|14
TGCAGTGCTAGGGAAGGACAGGGGCTTACTGAAGCTTTCTTT
CSAREGQGLTEAFF
>TRBJ1-5|TRBV18|.|.|14
TGTGCCAGCTCAAACGGGATTAACAATCAGCCCCAGCATTTT
CASSNGINNQPQHF
>TRBJ2-2|TRBV29-1|few|TRBD2|16
TGCAGCGTTGAAAGGGGACTAGCGGCAAACACCGGGGAGCTGTTTTTT
CSVERGLAANTGELFF
>TRBJ1-2|TRBV19|.|.|13
TGTGCCAGTAACCTCGGGGCCGGGGATGGCTACACCTTC
CASNLGAGDGYTF
>TRBJ2-7|TRBV5-1|few|.|14
TGCGCCAGCAGCCCCCGGGGGGCCCCCTACGAGCAGTACTTC
CASSPRGAPYEQYF
>TRBJ2-3|TRBV20-1|.|.|13
TGCAGTGCTATGGCCCCAGACGCAGATACGCAGTGTTTT
CSAMAPDADTQCF
>TRBJ1-4|TRBV12-3/TRBV12-4|.|.|15
TGTGCCAGCAGTTTAGCGGGACACGTCGGGGGAAAACTGTTTTTT
CASSLAGHVGGKLFF
>TRBJ2-1|TRBV13|many|.|13
TGTGCCAGCAGCCTCCCAGAGGGTGATAAGCAGTTCTTC
CASSLPEGDKQFF
>TRBJ1-4|TRBV25-1|.|.|16
TGTGCCAGCAGGAGCCCGACAGGTCCTATAGGGGAAAAACTGTTTTTT
CASRSPTGPIGEKLFF
>TRBJ2-7|TRBV6-2/TRBV6-3|.|.|11
TGTGCCAGCAGTTACGGGACCGGGCAGTACTTC
CASSYGTGQYF
>TRBJ2-2|TRBV20-1|.|.|12
TGCAGTGCTATCGGGAACACCGGGGAGCTGTTTTTT
CSAIGNTGELFF
>TRBJ2-7|TRBV28|few|TRBD1|16
TGTGCCAGCAGTTTATCAGGACAGGAGATTAGGGACGAGCAGTACTTC
CASSLSGQEIRDEQYF
>TRBJ2-5|TRBV6-1|once|.|11
TGTGCCAGCACCCCGGGAGAGACCCGGTACTTC
CASTPGETRYF
>TRBJ2-7|TRBV7-2|many|TRBD1|14
TGTGCCAGCAGGGAGACAGGGGGCCTCGACGAGCAGTACTTC
CASRETGGLDEQYF
>TRBJ2-7|TRBV7-9|.|.|13
TGTGCCAGCACCCGTTCGGGGCTCAACGAGCAGTACTTC
CASTRSGLNEQYF
>TRBJ2-3|TRBV4-3|.|TRBD1|17
TGCGCCAGCAGCCAAGAGCCAGGGGGAGTACCCACAGATACGCAGTATTTT
CASSQEPGGVPTDTQYF
>TRBJ1-1|TRBV30|many|.|13
TGTGCCTGGAGGGTACTCATGAACACTGAAGCTTTCTTT
CAWRVLMNTEAFF